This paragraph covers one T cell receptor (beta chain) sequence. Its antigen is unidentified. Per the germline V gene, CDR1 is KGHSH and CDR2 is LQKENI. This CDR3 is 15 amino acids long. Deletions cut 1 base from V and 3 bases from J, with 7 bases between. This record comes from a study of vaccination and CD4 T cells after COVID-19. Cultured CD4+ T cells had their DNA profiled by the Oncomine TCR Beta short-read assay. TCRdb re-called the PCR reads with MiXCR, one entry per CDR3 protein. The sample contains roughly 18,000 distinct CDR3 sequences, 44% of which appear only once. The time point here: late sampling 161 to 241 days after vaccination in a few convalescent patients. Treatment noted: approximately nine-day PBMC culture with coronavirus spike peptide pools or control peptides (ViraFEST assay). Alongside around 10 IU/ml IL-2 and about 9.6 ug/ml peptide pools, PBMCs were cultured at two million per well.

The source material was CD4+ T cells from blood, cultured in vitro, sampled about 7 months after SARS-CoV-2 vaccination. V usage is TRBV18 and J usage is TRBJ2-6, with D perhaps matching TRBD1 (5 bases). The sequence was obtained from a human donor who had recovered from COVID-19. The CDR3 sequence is CASSPQGYGANVLTF. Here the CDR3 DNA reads TGTGCCAGCTCACCACAGGGGTATGGGGCCAACGTCCTGACTTTC.